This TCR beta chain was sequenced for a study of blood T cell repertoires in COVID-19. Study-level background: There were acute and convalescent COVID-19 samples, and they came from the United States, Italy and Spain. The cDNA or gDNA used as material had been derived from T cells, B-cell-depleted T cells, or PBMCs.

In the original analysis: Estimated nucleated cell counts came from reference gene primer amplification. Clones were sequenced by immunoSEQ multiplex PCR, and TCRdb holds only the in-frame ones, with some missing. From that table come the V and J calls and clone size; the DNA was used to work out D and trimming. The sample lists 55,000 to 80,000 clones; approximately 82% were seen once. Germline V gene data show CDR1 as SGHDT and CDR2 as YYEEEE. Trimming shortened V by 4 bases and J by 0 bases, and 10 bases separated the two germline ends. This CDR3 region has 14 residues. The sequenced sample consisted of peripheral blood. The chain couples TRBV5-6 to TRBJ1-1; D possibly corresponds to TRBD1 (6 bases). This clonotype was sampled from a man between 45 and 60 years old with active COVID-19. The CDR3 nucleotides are TGTGCCAGCAGCCCACAGGGAGTGAACACTGAAGCTTTCTTT. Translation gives CASSPQGVNTEAFF.